This note documents a single T cell receptor (beta chain) sequence. The antigen is undetermined. These data belong to a study of OX40 agonist ivuxolimab in advanced cancers. Study context: With ivuxolimab, an agonistic anti-OX40 (CD134) antibody, patients were treated. Study conclusions and caveats: CD4+ T cells averaged fewer expanded clones than CD8+ T cells.

The data were produced by immunoSEQ multiplex PCR, yet TCRdb's version contains in-frame clones alone and is incomplete. Of tens of thousands of clones listed, 65% to 85% are singletons. The study sampled blood at baseline, cycle 4 day 1, and cycle 7 day 1. The junction had 4 bases not matched to a gene; V was cut back by 4 bases and J by 8 bases. The CDR3 loop spans 12 amino acids. Germline V CDR1 and CDR2: SQVTM, ANQGSEA. This sample comprised CD4+ or CD8+ T cells sorted from blood, obtained in a trial of the OX40 agonist ivuxolimab. The receptor was isolated from an adult with an advanced solid tumor such as melanoma, head and neck, liver or kidney cancer. The chain recombines TRBV29-1 with TRBJ1-2; TRBD1 matches at 10 bases. The CDR3 DNA reads as TGCAGCGTTGGACAGGGGGCCGTCGGCTACACCTTC. It codes for CSVGQGAVGYTF.